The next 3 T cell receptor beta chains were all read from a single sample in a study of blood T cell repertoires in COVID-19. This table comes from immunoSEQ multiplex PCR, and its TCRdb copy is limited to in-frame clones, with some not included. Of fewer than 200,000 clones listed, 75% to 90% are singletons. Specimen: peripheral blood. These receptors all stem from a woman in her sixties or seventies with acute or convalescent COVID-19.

For the CDR3, the DNA is TGTGCCAGCAGTTCAAGCGTCGGGACCCAGTACTTC. The encoded protein is CASSSSVGTQYF. The V and J genes are TRBV27 and TRBJ2-5; D call uncertain. The V end was cut by 4 bases, the J end by 7 bases, with 10 bases between. Germline lookup yields CDR1 MNHEY and CDR2 SMNVEV (reference sequence). CDR3 length: 12 residues.

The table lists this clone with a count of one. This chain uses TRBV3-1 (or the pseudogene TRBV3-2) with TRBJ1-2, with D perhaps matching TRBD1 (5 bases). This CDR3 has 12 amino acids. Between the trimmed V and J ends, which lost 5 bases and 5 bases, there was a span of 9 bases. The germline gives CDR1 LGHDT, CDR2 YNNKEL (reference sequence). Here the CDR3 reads CASSSGTYGYTF. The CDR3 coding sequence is TGTGCCAGCAGCTCCGGGACTTATGGCTACACCTTC.

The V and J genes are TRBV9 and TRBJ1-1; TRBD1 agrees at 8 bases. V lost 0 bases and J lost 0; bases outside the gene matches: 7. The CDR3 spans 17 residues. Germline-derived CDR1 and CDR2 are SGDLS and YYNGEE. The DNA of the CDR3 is TGTGCCAGCAGCGTAGATCCAACAGGGGGAATGAACACTGAAGCTTTCTTT. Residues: CASSVDPTGGMNTEAFF. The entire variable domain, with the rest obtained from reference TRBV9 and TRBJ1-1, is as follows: DSGVTQTPKHLITATGQRVTLRCSPRSGDLSVYWYQQSLDQGLQFLIQYYNGEERAKGNILERFSAQQFPDLHSELNLSSLELGDSALYFCASSVDPTGGMNTEAFFGQGTRLTVV.